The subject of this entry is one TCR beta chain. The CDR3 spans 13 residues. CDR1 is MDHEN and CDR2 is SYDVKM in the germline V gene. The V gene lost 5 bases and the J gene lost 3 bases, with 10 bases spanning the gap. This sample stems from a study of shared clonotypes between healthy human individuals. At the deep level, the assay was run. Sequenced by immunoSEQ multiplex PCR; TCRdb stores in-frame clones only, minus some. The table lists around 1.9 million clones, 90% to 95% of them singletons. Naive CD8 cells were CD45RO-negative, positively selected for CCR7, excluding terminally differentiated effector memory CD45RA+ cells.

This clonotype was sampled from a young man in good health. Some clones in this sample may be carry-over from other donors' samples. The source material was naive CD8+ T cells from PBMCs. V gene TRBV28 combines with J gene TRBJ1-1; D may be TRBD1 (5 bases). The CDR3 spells CASSPPTDTEAFF. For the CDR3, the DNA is TGTGCCAGCAGTCCTCCGACAGACACTGAAGCTTTCTTT.